This TCR beta chain was obtained from a study of cytomegalovirus exposure and HLA in healthy donors. Of note for this clone: What it binds is not known.

Germline CDR1 reads SGHTA; CDR2 reads FQGNSA. The CDR3 is made up of 15 amino acids. V was cut by 1 base and J by 3 bases, with 12 bases left in between. Study-wide findings and caveats: TCR beta sequences reportedly predicted most subjects' HLA-A and HLA-B alleles accurately. A highly shared variant cluster was judged a likely technical artifact. Relative to the approximately 680-donor mean, N-insertions were reportedly fewer in an Asian-associated ancestry cluster in a later analysis. In a later analysis, TCR beta V- and J-gene trimming showed a link to a missense DCLRE1C variant.

13 Jbeta primers and 60 Vbeta primers were used for the PCR. Method: immunoSEQ multiplex PCR; TCRdb's copy keeps in-frame clones and lacks some. The data hold some 120,000 clones, with roughly three quarters observed a single time. The sequenced material came from PBMCs. This sequence was found in a woman aged 40 to 50 in good health and CMV-seropositive. The chain carries TRBV7-2 and TRBJ2-5, with D possibly matching TRBD2 (7 bases). The CDR3: CASSLVGGGKETQYF. CDR3 nucleotides: TGTGCCAGCAGCTTAGTGGGGGGGGGCAAAGAGACCCAGTACTTC.